This entry describes one T cell receptor beta chain. This entry comes from a study of blood T cell repertoires in COVID-19. Study details: Italy, Spain and the United States were the sources of the convalescent and acute COVID-19 samples.

Germline assignment: CDR1 LGHDT and CDR2 YNNKEL (reference sequence). CDR3 length: 13 residues. With 10 bases clipped from V and 7 bases from J, the junction kept 8 bases outside the gene matches. TCRdb's copy holds only in-frame clones and misses some; the assay was immunoSEQ multiplex PCR. Altogether approximately 270,000 clones are present, roughly four fifths being singletons, with the ten largest covering around 16%. The clonotype was recovered from a person aged 70 to 80 with COVID-19, enrolled during active disease. The rearrangement joins TRBV3-1 (or the pseudogene TRBV3-2) to TRBJ1-2; 11 nucleotides align to TRBD1. The source material was peripheral blood. This CDR3 is CATLPGQGGGYTF. The CDR3 DNA reads TGTGCCACTCTACCGGGACAGGGGGGTGGCTACACCTTC.